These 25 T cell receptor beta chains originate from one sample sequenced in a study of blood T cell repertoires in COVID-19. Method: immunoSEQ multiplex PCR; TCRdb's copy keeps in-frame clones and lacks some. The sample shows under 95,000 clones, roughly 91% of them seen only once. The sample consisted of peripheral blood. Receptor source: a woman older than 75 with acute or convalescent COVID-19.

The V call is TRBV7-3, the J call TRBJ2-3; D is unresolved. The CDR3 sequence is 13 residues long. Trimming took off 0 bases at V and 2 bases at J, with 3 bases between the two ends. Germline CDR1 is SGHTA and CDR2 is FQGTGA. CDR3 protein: CASSLTYTDTQYF. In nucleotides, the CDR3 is TGTGCCAGCAGCTTAACATACACAGATACGCAGTATTTT.

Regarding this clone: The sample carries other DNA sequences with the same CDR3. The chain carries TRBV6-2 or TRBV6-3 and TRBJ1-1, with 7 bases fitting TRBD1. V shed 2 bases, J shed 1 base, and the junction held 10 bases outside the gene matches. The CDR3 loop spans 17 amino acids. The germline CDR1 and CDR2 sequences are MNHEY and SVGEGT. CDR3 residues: CASSYRQGPGRNTEAFF. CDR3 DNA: TGTGCCAGCAGTTACAGACAGGGCCCGGGGAGGAACACTGAAGCTTTCTTT.

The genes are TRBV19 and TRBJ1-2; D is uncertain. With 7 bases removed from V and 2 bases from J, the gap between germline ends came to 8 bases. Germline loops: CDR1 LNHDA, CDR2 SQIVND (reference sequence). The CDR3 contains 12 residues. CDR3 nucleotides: TGTGCCAGTACGGGTCAAAACTATGGCTACACCTTC. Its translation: CASTGQNYGYTF.

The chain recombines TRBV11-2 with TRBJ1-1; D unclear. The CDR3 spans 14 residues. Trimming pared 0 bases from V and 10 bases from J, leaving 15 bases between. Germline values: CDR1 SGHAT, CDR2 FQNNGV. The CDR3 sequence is CASSLDGPLDGAFF. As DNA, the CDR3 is TGTGCCAGCAGCTTAGATGGGCCTCTCGACGGAGCTTTCTTT.

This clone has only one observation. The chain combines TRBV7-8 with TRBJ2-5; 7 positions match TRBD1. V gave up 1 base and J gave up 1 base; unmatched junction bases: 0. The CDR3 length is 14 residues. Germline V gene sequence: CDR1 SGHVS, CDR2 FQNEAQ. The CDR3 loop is CASSLGDSQETQYF. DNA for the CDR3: TGTGCCAGCAGCTTAGGGGACAGCCAAGAGACCCAGTACTTC.

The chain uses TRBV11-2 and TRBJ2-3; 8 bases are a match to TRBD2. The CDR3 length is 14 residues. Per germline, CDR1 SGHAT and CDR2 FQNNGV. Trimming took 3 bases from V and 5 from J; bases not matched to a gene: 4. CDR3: CASSFTGRGDTQYF. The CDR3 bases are TGTGCCAGCAGCTTTACCGGGAGGGGAGATACGCAGTATTTT.

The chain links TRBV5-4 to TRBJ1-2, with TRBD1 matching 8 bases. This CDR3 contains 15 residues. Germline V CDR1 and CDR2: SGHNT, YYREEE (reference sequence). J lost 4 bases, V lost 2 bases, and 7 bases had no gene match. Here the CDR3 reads CASSFQDREAYGYTF. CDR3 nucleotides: TGTGCCAGCAGCTTCCAGGACAGGGAGGCCTATGGCTACACCTTC.

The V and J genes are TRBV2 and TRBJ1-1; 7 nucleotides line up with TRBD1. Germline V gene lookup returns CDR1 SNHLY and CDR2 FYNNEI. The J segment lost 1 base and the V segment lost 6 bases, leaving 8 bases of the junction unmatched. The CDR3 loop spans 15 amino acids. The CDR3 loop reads CASRHGDSRNTEAFF. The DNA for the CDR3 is TGTGCCAGCAGACACGGGGACAGCAGGAACACTGAAGCTTTCTTT.

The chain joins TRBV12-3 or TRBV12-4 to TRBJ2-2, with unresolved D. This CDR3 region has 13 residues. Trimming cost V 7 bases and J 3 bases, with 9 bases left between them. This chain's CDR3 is CASNLLDTGELFF. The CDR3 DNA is TGTGCCAGCAACCTACTGGACACCGGGGAGCTGTTTTTT.

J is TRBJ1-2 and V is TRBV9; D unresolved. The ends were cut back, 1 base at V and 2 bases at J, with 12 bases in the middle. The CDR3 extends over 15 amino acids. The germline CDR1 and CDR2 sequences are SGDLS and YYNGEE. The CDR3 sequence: CASSVQPGVNYGYTF. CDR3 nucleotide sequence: TGTGCCAGCAGCGTACAACCCGGGGTAAACTATGGCTACACCTTC.

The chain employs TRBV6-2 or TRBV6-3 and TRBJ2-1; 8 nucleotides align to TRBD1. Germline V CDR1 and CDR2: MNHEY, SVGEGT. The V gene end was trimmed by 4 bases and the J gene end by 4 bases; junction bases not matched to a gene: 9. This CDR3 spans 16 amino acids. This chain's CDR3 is CASSSSQGVGYNEQFF. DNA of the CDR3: TGTGCCAGCAGTTCCTCACAGGGGGTTGGGTACAATGAGCAGTTCTTC.

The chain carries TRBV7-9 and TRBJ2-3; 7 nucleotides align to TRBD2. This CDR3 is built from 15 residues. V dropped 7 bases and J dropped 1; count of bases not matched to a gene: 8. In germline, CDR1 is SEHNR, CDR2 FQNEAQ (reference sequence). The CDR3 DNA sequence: TGTGCCAGCAACCCCGGGACTATCCGCACAGATACGCAGTATTTT. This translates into CASNPGTIRTDTQYF. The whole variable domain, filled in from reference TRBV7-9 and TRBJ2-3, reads DTGVSQNPRHKITKRGQNVTFRCDPISEHNRLYWYRQTLGQGPEFLTYFQNEAQLEKSRLLSDRFSAERPKGSFSTLEIQRTEQGDSAMYLCASNPGTIRTDTQYFGPGTRLTVL.

This CDR3 reads CASSYTRSQANEQFF. In DNA, the CDR3 is TGTGCCAGCAGTTACACCCGGTCCCAGGCCAATGAGCAGTTCTTC. The chain employs TRBV6-5 and TRBJ2-1; D is ambiguous. V shed 2 bases and J shed 6 bases, with 14 bases lying between them. The CDR3 spans 15 residues. The V gene's germline CDR1 is MNHEY and CDR2 SVGAGI.

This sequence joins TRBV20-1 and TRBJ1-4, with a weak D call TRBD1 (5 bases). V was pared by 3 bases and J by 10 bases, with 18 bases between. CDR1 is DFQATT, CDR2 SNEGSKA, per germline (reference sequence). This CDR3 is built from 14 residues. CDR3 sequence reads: CSASQRQGIRKLFF. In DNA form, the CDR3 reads TGCAGTGCTAGTCAGCGCCAGGGTATCAGAAAACTGTTTTTT.

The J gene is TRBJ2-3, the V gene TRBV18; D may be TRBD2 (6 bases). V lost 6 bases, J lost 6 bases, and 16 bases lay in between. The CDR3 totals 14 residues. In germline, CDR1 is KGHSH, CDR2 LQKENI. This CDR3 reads CASSGTGGKDTQYF. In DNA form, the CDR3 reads TGTGCCAGCTCCGGGACGGGCGGGAAGGATACGCAGTATTTT.

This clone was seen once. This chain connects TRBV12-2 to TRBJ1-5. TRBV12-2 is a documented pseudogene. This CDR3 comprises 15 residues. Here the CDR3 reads CASRLVSRETWPQHF. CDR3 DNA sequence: TGTGCAAGTCGCTTAGTCTCAAGGGAGACGTGGCCCCAGCATTTT.

CDR3 amino acids: CASSLALQGLATEAFF. The CDR3 nucleotides are TGCGCCAGCAGCTTGGCTTTACAGGGATTGGCCACTGAAGCTTTCTTT. The J gene is TRBJ1-1, the V gene TRBV5-1, with D maybe TRBD1 (6 bases). The germline V and J ends were trimmed by 0 bases and 4 bases, with 16 bases remaining between them. Germline V CDR1 and CDR2: SGHRS, YFSETQ. There are 16 residues in the CDR3.

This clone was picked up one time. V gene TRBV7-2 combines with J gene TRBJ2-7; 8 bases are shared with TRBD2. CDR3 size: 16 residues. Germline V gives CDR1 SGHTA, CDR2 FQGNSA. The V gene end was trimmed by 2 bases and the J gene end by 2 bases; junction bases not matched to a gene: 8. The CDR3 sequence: CASSLLGTSGAYEQYF. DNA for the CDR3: TGTGCCAGCAGCTTATTGGGTACTAGCGGAGCCTACGAGCAGTACTTC.

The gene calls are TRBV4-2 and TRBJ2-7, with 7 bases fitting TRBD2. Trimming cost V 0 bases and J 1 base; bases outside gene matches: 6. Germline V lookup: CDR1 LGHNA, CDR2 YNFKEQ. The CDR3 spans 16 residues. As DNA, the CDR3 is TGTGCCAGCAGCCAAGAACCTAGCGGAGGTTCCTACGAGCAGTACTTC. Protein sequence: CASSQEPSGGSYEQYF.

CDR3 loop: CASTPRGVGAGGTYEQYF. DNA of the CDR3: TGTGCCAGCACCCCAAGGGGAGTTGGAGCGGGAGGTACCTACGAGCAGTACTTC. The chain combines TRBV7-2 with TRBJ2-7, with 9 bases lining up with TRBD2. The germline gives CDR1 SGHTA, CDR2 FQGNSA. The V and J ends lost 7 bases and 2 bases, in that order; junction bases with no gene match: 18. This CDR3 is 18 amino acids long.

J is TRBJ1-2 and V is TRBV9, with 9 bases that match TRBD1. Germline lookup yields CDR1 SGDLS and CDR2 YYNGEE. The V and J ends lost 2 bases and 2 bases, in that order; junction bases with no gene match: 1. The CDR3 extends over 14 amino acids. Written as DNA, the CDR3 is TGTGCCAGCAGCGTTGACAGGGGGAACTATGGCTACACCTTC. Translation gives CASSVDRGNYGYTF.

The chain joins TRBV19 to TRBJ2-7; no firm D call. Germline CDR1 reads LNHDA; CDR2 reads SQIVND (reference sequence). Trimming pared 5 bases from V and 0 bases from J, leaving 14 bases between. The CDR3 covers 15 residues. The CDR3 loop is CASSVFSKSSYEQYF. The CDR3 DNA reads TGTGCCAGTAGTGTGTTCTCCAAGAGCTCCTACGAGCAGTACTTC.

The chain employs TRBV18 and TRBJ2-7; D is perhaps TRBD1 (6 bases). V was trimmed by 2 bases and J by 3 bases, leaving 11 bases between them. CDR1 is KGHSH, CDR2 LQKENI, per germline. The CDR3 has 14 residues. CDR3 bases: TGTGCCAGCTCACCAGGACAGCATTTCTACGAGCAGTACTTC. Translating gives CASSPGQHFYEQYF.

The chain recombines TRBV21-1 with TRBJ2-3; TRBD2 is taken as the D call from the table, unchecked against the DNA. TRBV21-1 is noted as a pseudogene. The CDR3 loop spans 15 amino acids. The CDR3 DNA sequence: TGTGCCAGCAGCAAAGGAAGAGGGAGGTCAGATACGCAGTATTTT. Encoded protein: CASSKGRGRSDTQYF.

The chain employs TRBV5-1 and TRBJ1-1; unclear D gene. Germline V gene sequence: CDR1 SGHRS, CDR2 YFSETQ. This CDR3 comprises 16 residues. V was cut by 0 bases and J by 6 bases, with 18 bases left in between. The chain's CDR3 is CASSLAGPGRVAEAFF. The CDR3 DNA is TGCGCCAGCAGCTTGGCCGGCCCCGGGAGGGTCGCTGAAGCTTTCTTT. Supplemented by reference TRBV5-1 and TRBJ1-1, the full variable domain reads KAGVTQTPRYLIKTRGQQVTLSCSPISGHRSVSWYQQTPGQGLQFLFEYFSETQRNKGNFPGRFSGRQFSNSRSEMNVSTLELGDSALYLCASSLAGPGRVAEAFFGQGTRLTVV.